This T cell receptor (beta chain) stems from a study of technical replicates of blood from several donors. Measured with immunoSEQ multiplex PCR; TCRdb has only the in-frame clones, and not every one. The sample records about 79,000 clones, roughly 94% being singletons. This clone was recorded once. CDR3 length: 16 amino acids. Germline CDR1 SEHNR, CDR2 FQNEAQ (reference sequence). Deletions cut 1 base from V and 3 bases from J, with 15 bases between. The source is a human donor in good health. The rearrangement links TRBV7-9 to TRBJ1-1; D call uncertain. The sample comprised T cells isolated from PBMCs. This CDR3 is CASSLGPRSEDTEAFF. The CDR3 nucleotides read TGTGCCAGCAGCTTAGGACCTAGGTCTGAGGACACTGAAGCTTTCTTT. Filled out from reference TRBV7-9 and TRBJ1-1, the complete variable domain reads DTGVSQNPRHKITKRGQNVTFRCDPISEHNRLYWYRQTLGQGPEFLTYFQNEAQLEKSRLLSDRFSAERPKGSFSTLEIQRTEQGDSAMYLCASSLGPRSEDTEAFFGQGTRLTVV.